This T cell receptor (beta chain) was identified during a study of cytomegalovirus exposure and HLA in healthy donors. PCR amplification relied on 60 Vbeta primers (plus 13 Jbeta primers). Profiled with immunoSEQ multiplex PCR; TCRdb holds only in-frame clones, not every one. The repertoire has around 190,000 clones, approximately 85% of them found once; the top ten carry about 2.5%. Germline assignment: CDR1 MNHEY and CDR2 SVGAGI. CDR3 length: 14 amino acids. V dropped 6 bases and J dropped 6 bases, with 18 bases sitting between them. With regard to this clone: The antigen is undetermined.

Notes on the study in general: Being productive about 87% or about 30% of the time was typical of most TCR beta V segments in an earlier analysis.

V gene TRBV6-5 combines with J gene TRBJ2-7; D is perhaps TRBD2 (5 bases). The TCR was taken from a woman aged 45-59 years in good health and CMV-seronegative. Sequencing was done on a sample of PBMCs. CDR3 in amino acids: CASRVGSLPGEQYF. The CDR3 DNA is TGTGCCAGCAGAGTAGGGAGCCTCCCAGGCGAGCAGTACTTC.